Presented here are 18 T cell receptor beta chains from one specimen sequenced in a study of blood T cell repertoires in COVID-19. The assay was immunoSEQ multiplex PCR, and TCRdb's table has in-frame clones only and misses some. The sample carries approximately 150,000 clones, 81% recorded once. What was sequenced was PBMCs or T cells enriched from blood (not recorded which). The source is a woman between 40 and 55 years old with acute COVID-19.

CDR3 nucleotides: TGTGCCAGCAGCGGGACAGAGAAGTATGGCTACACCTTC. This codes for CASSGTEKYGYTF. The V and J genes are TRBV6-5 and TRBJ1-2; 7 nucleotides match TRBD1. Germline-derived CDR1 and CDR2 are MNHEY and SVGAGI. Losses at the gene ends were 6 bases for V and 5 bases for J; bases not matched to a gene: 6. The CDR3 has 13 residues.

The chain joins TRBV30 to TRBJ1-2; weak D call: TRBD1 (5 bases). Trimming removed 0 bases at V and 4 bases at J, with 9 bases between. From germline, CDR1 is GTSNPN and CDR2 SVGIG (reference sequence). This CDR3 contains 13 residues. The CDR3 DNA reads TGTGCCTGGAGTGTACCAGGGCCCTATGGCTACACCTTC. This sequence encodes CAWSVPGPYGYTF.

The chain links TRBV18 to TRBJ2-3, with 9 bases identical to TRBD1. The CDR3 has 13 residues. Germline V gives CDR1 KGHSH, CDR2 LQKENI. Trimming cost V 6 bases and J 6 bases; bases outside gene matches: 4. This chain's CDR3 is CASSPTGGDTQYF. In DNA form, the CDR3 reads TGTGCCAGCTCCCCGACAGGGGGGGATACGCAGTATTTT.

The V gene is TRBV3-1 (or the pseudogene TRBV3-2), the J gene TRBJ1-2; no clear D gene. V lost 0 bases to trimming and J lost 8 bases, with 19 bases between them. CDR1 and CDR2 (germline): LGHDT, YNNKEL (reference sequence). CDR3 size: 16 residues. CDR3 sequence: CASSQEVELSSGGYTF. The CDR3 nucleotides are TGTGCCAGCAGCCAAGAGGTTGAACTTAGCTCGGGAGGCTACACCTTC.

The V gene is TRBV3-1 (or the pseudogene TRBV3-2), the J gene TRBJ2-7; possibly TRBD2 for D (6 bases). This CDR3 has 13 amino acids. Germline V gene data show CDR1 as LGHDT and CDR2 as YNNKEL (reference sequence). Trimming took off 4 bases at V and 8 bases at J, with 15 bases between the two ends. The CDR3 protein is CASSPGTDLKQYF. The CDR3 DNA reads TGTGCCAGCAGCCCCGGGACTGATCTTAAGCAGTACTTC.

V is TRBV29-1 and J is TRBJ1-1; TRBD1 matches 7 bases. The length of the CDR3 is 14 residues. The germline V gene has CDR1 SQVTM and CDR2 ANQGSEA. The V and J ends lost 3 bases and 0 bases, in that order; junction bases with no gene match: 4. Here the CDR3 DNA reads TGCAGCGTTGAGTCGACAGGGATGAACACTGAAGCTTTCTTT. Translated: CSVESTGMNTEAFF.

The V gene is TRBV12-3 or TRBV12-4, the J gene TRBJ1-2, with TRBD1 as a possible D gene (6 bases). The CDR3 totals 12 residues. Trimming cost V 6 bases and J 6 bases, with 11 bases left between them. The CDR3 region has the DNA TGTGCCAGCAGCACAGGGAGCCATGGCTACACCTTC. Amino acids: CASSTGSHGYTF.

The rearrangement uses TRBV15 and TRBJ1-1, with D tentatively TRBD1 (5 bases). V lost 1 base, J lost 0 bases, and 12 bases lay in between. This CDR3 comprises 16 residues. Per germline, CDR1 LNHNV and CDR2 YYDKDF (reference sequence). CDR3 sequence: CATSRGQHPVNTEAFF. CDR3 nucleotide sequence: TGTGCCACCAGCAGAGGACAGCACCCGGTGAACACTGAAGCTTTCTTT.

This sequence joins TRBV24-1 and TRBJ1-2; D is unclear. Per germline, CDR1 KGHDR and CDR2 SFDVKD. There are 14 residues in the CDR3. Trimming took off 2 bases at V and 8 bases at J, with 14 bases between the two ends. The CDR3 is CATSDSDPREGYTF. For the CDR3, the DNA is TGTGCCACCAGTGATTCGGACCCTCGGGAGGGCTACACCTTC.

The gene calls are TRBV6-5 and TRBJ1-2; D is uncertain. This CDR3 contains 14 residues. The ends were cut back, 0 bases at V and 5 bases at J, with 10 bases in the middle. The V gene's germline CDR1 is MNHEY and CDR2 SVGAGI. The CDR3 reads CASSYSTPQYGYTF. The CDR3 DNA reads as TGTGCCAGCAGTTACTCGACACCGCAGTATGGCTACACCTTC.

The chain carries TRBV5-1 and TRBJ1-1, with a weak D call TRBD1 (6 bases). Germline V CDR1 and CDR2: SGHRS, YFSETQ. Trimming stripped 5 bases from V and 1 base from J, with 12 bases between. This CDR3 is built from 14 residues. The CDR3 bases are TGCGCCAGCAGAGGACAGTTCACGAACACTGAAGCTTTCTTT. Its protein is CASRGQFTNTEAFF.

The V call is TRBV19, the J call TRBJ2-1; maybe TRBD1 (6 bases). The CDR3 totals 14 residues. The germline V and J ends were trimmed by 3 bases and 4 bases, with 10 bases remaining between them. Per the germline V gene, CDR1 is LNHDA and CDR2 is SQIVND (reference sequence). The CDR3 DNA reads as TGTGCCAGTAGTATCGTGGGGGCTTACAATGAGCAGTTCTTC. It encodes CASSIVGAYNEQFF.

A few counts support this clone. The chain joins TRBV2 to TRBJ2-2; D is unresolved. CDR1 is SNHLY and CDR2 is FYNNEI in the germline V gene. The CDR3 loop spans 13 amino acids. Trimming cost V 6 bases and J 0 bases, with 5 bases left between them. CDR3 sequence: CASSVANTGELFF. CDR3 sequence (DNA): TGTGCCAGCAGCGTAGCGAACACCGGGGAGCTGTTTTTT.

The chain recombines TRBV2 with TRBJ2-7, with a tentative D call TRBD2 (6 bases). The V end lost 11 bases, the J end lost 2 bases, and 19 bases lay between the germline ends. CDR3 length equals 14 residues. Germline loops: CDR1 SNHLY, CDR2 FYNNEI. The CDR3 nucleotides are TGTGCCTGCCAAGCCGGGGAGGCCGCCTACGAGCAGTACGTC. Its protein product is CACQAGEAAYEQYV.

The chain joins TRBV27 to TRBJ2-1; D remains ambiguous. V was clipped by 5 bases and J by 4 bases, with 21 bases between them. The germline gives CDR1 MNHEY, CDR2 SMNVEV (reference sequence). The CDR3 length is 17 residues. CDR3 region: CASSPLDSAEIYNEQFF. The CDR3 DNA sequence: TGTGCCAGCAGTCCCTTAGACTCTGCCGAGATATACAATGAGCAGTTCTTC.

CDR3 DNA sequence: TGTGCCAGCAGCCCCCAGGACAGGGGGTTGACTGAAGCTTTCTTT. As protein: CASSPQDRGLTEAFF. V and J are TRBV11-2 and TRBJ1-1, with 10 bases matching TRBD1. The CDR3 has 15 amino acids. The V and J ends lost 5 bases and 5 bases, in that order; junction bases with no gene match: 8. Germline CDR1 reads SGHAT; CDR2 reads FQNNGV.

The chain recombines TRBV11-2 with TRBJ1-1, with D possibly being TRBD1 (5 bases). Germline V gives CDR1 SGHAT, CDR2 FQNNGV. The CDR3 is 18 amino acids. Trimming pared 0 bases from V and 1 base from J, leaving 18 bases between. CDR3 in DNA: TGTGCCAGCAGCTTAGATCCTTCTACTCAGGGTTGGAACACTGAAGCTTTCTTT. Amino acid sequence: CASSLDPSTQGWNTEAFF.

The V gene is TRBV27, the J gene TRBJ2-6; D is ambiguous. The germline V and J ends were trimmed by 3 bases and 4 bases, with 4 bases remaining between them. The germline CDR1 and CDR2 sequences are MNHEY and SMNVEV (reference sequence). The CDR3 contains 13 residues. The CDR3 bases are TGTGCCAGCAGTTTTCAGGGGGCCAACGTCCTGACTTTC. This translates into CASSFQGANVLTF.